The 30 T cell receptor beta chains below come from one sample, sequenced in a study of CD4 T cells in relation to SARS-CoV-2 and coronaviruses. Sequencing was performed with immunoSEQ multiplex PCR; in TCRdb, only in-frame clones are kept and a portion is missing. This repertoire shows about 12,000 clones, more than 55% found once; its top ten account for 6% to 9.5%. The unexposed donors gave CD4+ T cells in about 2011-2018, prior to COVID-19. CD4+ T cells were isolated from the cells after 10 days of culture. Their antigens remain unidentified. Sequences were obtained from CD4+ T cells from PBMCs, cultured in vitro. The source is a human donor in good health.

This rearrangement joins TRBV5-1 to TRBJ2-3; D possibly matches TRBD1 or TRBD2 (6 bases each). The V and J ends lost 0 bases and 2 bases respectively, with 13 bases between them. CDR3 length: 16 residues. Germline V gene data show CDR1 as SGHRS and CDR2 as YFSETQ. The CDR3 DNA sequence: TGCGCCAGCAGCTTGGAGGGGGGAGTTCTCACAGATACGCAGTATTTT. It is translated as CASSLEGGVLTDTQYF.

This chain's CDR3 is CASSLGGGSGANVLTF. The CDR3 coding sequence is TGTGCCAGCAGCTTGGGAGGTGGGTCTGGGGCCAACGTCCTGACTTTC. The rearrangement uses TRBV5-4 and TRBJ2-6, with D hard to call. The CDR3 is 16 residues long. Between the trimmed V and J ends, which lost 0 bases and 1 base, there was a span of 8 bases. Germline V CDR1 and CDR2: SGHNT, YYREEE (reference sequence). Together with reference TRBV5-4 and TRBJ2-6, the CDR3 gives the full variable domain: ETGVTQSPTHLIKTRGQQVTLRCSSQSGHNTVSWYQQALGQGPQFIFQYYREEENGRGNFPPRFSGLQFPNYSSELNVNALELDDSALYLCASSLGGGSGANVLTFGAGSRLTVL.

This sequence joins TRBV5-1 and TRBJ1-2; 8 bases are a match to TRBD1. The germline V gene has CDR1 SGHRS and CDR2 YFSETQ. Trimming at V came to 3 bases and at J to 5 bases, leaving 9 bases not matched to a gene. The length of the CDR3 is 15 residues. For the CDR3, the DNA is TGCGCCAGCAGCTCCGGGACAGGCCTAGGGTATGGCTACACCTTC. The encoded protein is CASSSGTGLGYGYTF.

The rearrangement uses TRBV6-1 and TRBJ1-3; D not certain. With 0 bases removed from V and 0 bases from J, the gap between germline ends came to 6 bases. Germline values: CDR1 MNHNS, CDR2 SASEGT. CDR3 size: 15 residues. In DNA, the CDR3 is TGTGCCAGCAGTGAAGCAGAACCCTCTGGAAACACCATATATTTT. This encodes CASSEAEPSGNTIYF.

The chain carries TRBV4-1 and TRBJ2-5; 7 bases are shared with TRBD2. Germline V gene data show CDR1 as MGHRA and CDR2 as YSYEKL. This CDR3 region has 15 residues. J lost 3 bases, V lost 4 bases, and 8 bases had no gene match. The CDR3 region is CASSPPKRDEETQYF. The CDR3 DNA is TGCGCCAGCAGCCCACCAAAGCGGGACGAAGAGACCCAGTACTTC.

The chain combines TRBV6-1 with TRBJ2-3; 9 positions match TRBD2. This CDR3 comprises 14 residues. Germline CDR1 reads MNHNS; CDR2 reads SASEGT. Trimming at V came to 0 bases and at J to 5 bases, leaving 0 bases not matched to a gene. DNA for the CDR3: TGTGCCAGCAGTGAAGCTAGCGGGAGAGATACGCAGTATTTT. Protein: CASSEASGRDTQYF.

Only a few counts were recorded for this clone. The chain recombines TRBV18 with TRBJ1-6; 7 nucleotides match TRBD1. CDR1 and CDR2 (germline): KGHSH, LQKENI. The CDR3 is 15 amino acids. V lost 4 bases to trimming and J lost 3 bases; unmatched junction nucleotides: 3. In nucleotides, the CDR3 is TGTGCCAGCTCACGAGGACAGGACTATAATTCACCCCTCCACTTT. Its protein product is CASSRGQDYNSPLHF.

This clone was seen just once. The chain recombines TRBV6-6 with TRBJ2-5, with 14 bases identical to TRBD2. V shed 5 bases and J 5 bases; nucleotides not matched to a gene: 10. CDR3 length: 17 amino acids. The germline V gene encodes CDR1 MNHNY and CDR2 SVGAGI (reference sequence). Written as DNA, the CDR3 is TGTGCCAGCAGTCTCCTAGGACTAGCGGGAGGTGGGGAGACCCAGTACTTC. It translates to CASSLLGLAGGGETQYF.

This clone was observed a few times. The chain couples TRBV3-1 (or the pseudogene TRBV3-2) to TRBJ1-5; the D gene is possibly TRBD1 (5 bases). The germline V gene encodes CDR1 LGHDT and CDR2 YNNKEL (reference sequence). The germline V and J ends were trimmed by 1 base and 7 bases, with 11 bases remaining between them. This CDR3 region has 14 residues. Here the CDR3 reads CASSQVGVGQPQHF. CDR3 sequence (DNA): TGTGCCAGCAGCCAAGTGGGGGTCGGACAGCCCCAGCATTTT.

This sequence joins TRBV5-1 and TRBJ1-5; weak D call: TRBD1 (5 bases). The CDR3 loop spans 14 amino acids. V was cut by 5 bases and J by 4 bases, with 13 bases left in between. Germline V lookup: CDR1 SGHRS, CDR2 YFSETQ. This chain's CDR3 is CASRPGTENQPQHF. CDR3 DNA sequence: TGCGCCAGCAGACCCGGGACTGAAAATCAGCCCCAGCATTTT.

The chain has TRBV12-3 or TRBV12-4 and TRBJ1-2, with no clear D. Deletions cut 1 base from V and 5 bases from J, with 8 bases between. CDR3 length: 13 residues. The CDR3 region has the DNA TGTGCCAGCAGTTTAGGGTACGAATATGGCTACACCTTC. It translates to CASSLGYEYGYTF.

This clone has a single count. V usage is TRBV19 and J usage is TRBJ1-5; a weak D match, TRBD1 (5 bases). Trimming removed 2 bases from V and 0 bases from J, with 5 bases in between. The CDR3 runs 14 residues. Looked up from germline, CDR1 is LNHDA and CDR2 is SQIVND (reference sequence). The CDR3 sequence is CASSIQGSNQPQHF. The DNA for the CDR3 is TGTGCCAGTAGTATACAGGGTAGCAATCAGCCCCAGCATTTT.

The V and J genes are TRBV5-1 and TRBJ2-1, with a possible D match to TRBD1 (5 bases). The CDR3 totals 15 residues. V was shortened by 4 bases and J by 3 bases, with 14 bases between the two germline ends. Germline loops: CDR1 SGHRS, CDR2 YFSETQ. CDR3 loop: CASSPRVDRYNEQFF. The CDR3 region has the DNA TGCGCCAGCAGCCCCAGGGTTGATCGCTACAATGAGCAGTTCTTC.

The chain is built from TRBV3-1 (or the pseudogene TRBV3-2) and TRBJ2-1; TRBD2 aligns across 14 bases. This CDR3 region has 15 residues. Losses at the gene ends were 4 bases for V and 6 bases for J; bases not matched to a gene: 2. The germline V gene has CDR1 LGHDT and CDR2 YNNKEL (reference sequence). The CDR3 coding sequence is TGTGCCAGCAGCCGAGGACTAGCGGGAGGCAATGAGCAGTTCTTC. This sequence encodes CASSRGLAGGNEQFF.

The CDR3, as DNA: TGTGCCAGCCAGGGCCCGTACGCTAATGAAAAACTGTTTTTT. The encoded protein is CASQGPYANEKLFF. The chain employs TRBV28 and TRBJ1-4, with D possibly being TRBD1 (5 bases). CDR1 MDHEN and CDR2 SYDVKM come from the germline V gene. This CDR3 spans 14 amino acids. V dropped 8 bases and J dropped 3 bases, with 13 bases sitting between them. Based on the CDR3 plus reference TRBV28 and TRBJ1-4, the full variable domain is DVKVTQSSRYLVKRTGEKVFLECVQDMDHENMFWYRQDPGLGLRLIYFSYDVKMKEKGDIPEGYSVSREKKERFSLILESASTNQTSMYLCASQGPYANEKLFFGSGTQLSVL.

Details on this clone: An end of the junction differs from the germline gene, which may be a read error. The rearrangement joins TRBV6-1 to TRBJ2-7; maybe TRBD1 (6 bases). The CDR3 extends over 14 amino acids. CDR1 MNHNS and CDR2 SASEGT come from the germline V gene. The CDR3 DNA sequence: TGTGCCAGCAGGGAAGGGGGACCGACGCGGGAGCAGTACTTC. Translating it yields CASREGGPTREQYF.

The chain links TRBV11-2 to TRBJ1-1; possibly TRBD1 for D (6 bases). Germline CDR1 SGHAT, CDR2 FQNNGV. Trimming stripped 1 base from V and 5 bases from J, with 11 bases between. The CDR3 extends over 14 amino acids. The CDR3 spells CASSLVGGDTEAFF. CDR3 bases: TGTGCCAGCAGCTTAGTAGGGGGGGATACTGAAGCTTTCTTT.

The chain employs TRBV30 and TRBJ1-2; D not resolved. V was trimmed by 1 base and J by 3 bases, leaving 3 bases between them. This CDR3 is 11 amino acids long. The germline V gene encodes CDR1 GTSNPN and CDR2 SVGIG (reference sequence). CDR3 residues: CAWSADYGYTF. CDR3 DNA: TGTGCCTGGAGTGCAGACTATGGCTACACCTTC.

The rearrangement links TRBV5-6 to TRBJ2-7; 9 nucleotides match TRBD1. Germline assignment: CDR1 SGHDT and CDR2 YYEEEE. The ends lost 4 bases at V and 5 bases at J; junction bases unmatched: 10. This CDR3 contains 15 residues. The CDR3 region is CASSNTGTGSHEQYF. The DNA for the CDR3 is TGTGCCAGCAGCAACACCGGGACAGGGTCGCACGAGCAGTACTTC.

The V gene is TRBV3-1 (or the pseudogene TRBV3-2), the J gene TRBJ2-2; a possible D gene is TRBD1 (6 bases). The CDR3 loop spans 16 amino acids. Germline values: CDR1 LGHDT, CDR2 YNNKEL (reference sequence). V was trimmed by 5 bases and J by 1 base, leaving 14 bases between them. CDR3 residues: CASSFGGGVNTGELFF. DNA for the CDR3: TGTGCCAGCAGCTTCGGTGGGGGCGTGAACACCGGGGAGCTGTTTTTT.

The V gene is TRBV6-5, the J gene TRBJ1-5; D remains ambiguous. This CDR3 region has 13 residues. Trimming cost V 6 bases and J 0 bases, with 6 bases left between them. Germline-derived CDR1 and CDR2 are MNHEY and SVGAGI. The DNA of the CDR3 is TGTGCCAGCAGAGTTTATAGCAATCAGCCCCAGCATTTT. It encodes CASRVYSNQPQHF.

The J gene is TRBJ1-4, the V gene TRBV7-9; TRBD1 aligns across 8 bases. There are 15 residues in the CDR3. After removal of 5 bases from V and 4 bases from J, the junction contained 6 bases not matched to a gene. Per the germline V gene, CDR1 is SEHNR and CDR2 is FQNEAQ (reference sequence). The CDR3 here is CASSIDRGHNEKLFF. CDR3 DNA sequence: TGTGCCAGCAGCATTGACAGGGGCCATAATGAAAAACTGTTTTTT.

The V call is TRBV6-4, the J call TRBJ1-1; unclear D gene. The CDR3 consists of 13 residues. The germline V gene has CDR1 MRHNA and CDR2 SNTAGT. Trimming stripped 3 bases from V and 2 bases from J, with 7 bases between. The CDR3 loop reads CASSETLNTEAFF. In nucleotides, the CDR3 is TGTGCCAGCAGTGAGACCCTCAACACTGAAGCTTTCTTT.

This clone rates as medium-sized. The genes are TRBV9 and TRBJ1-1; 8 nucleotides align to TRBD1. The CDR3 extends over 17 amino acids. CDR1 is SGDLS, CDR2 YYNGEE, per germline. V shed 4 bases and J 4 bases; nucleotides not matched to a gene: 15. The CDR3 DNA sequence: TGTGCCAGCAGCCCCGGACAGGGCCATTCCCTGGGCACTGAAGCTTTCTTT. As protein: CASSPGQGHSLGTEAFF.

J is TRBJ2-7 and V is TRBV3-1 (or the pseudogene TRBV3-2), with 8 bases aligning to TRBD2. Germline CDR1 and CDR2: LGHDT and YNNKEL (reference sequence). The V gene end was trimmed by 1 base and the J gene end by 6 bases; junction bases not matched to a gene: 11. This CDR3 is 16 amino acids long. The CDR3 sequence: CASSQVLGLGSGEQYF. The CDR3 nucleotides are TGTGCCAGCAGCCAAGTCCTGGGACTAGGCTCTGGCGAGCAGTACTTC.

This clone was detected once. This chain connects TRBV15 to TRBJ2-1, with D uncertain. There are 15 residues in the CDR3. V was pared by 0 bases and J by 7 bases, with 13 bases between. CDR1 and CDR2 (germline): LNHNV, YYDKDF (reference sequence). The CDR3 region has the DNA TGTGCCACCAGCAGAGATTATTTTCGGGTTAATGAGCAGTTCTTC. Its translation is CATSRDYFRVNEQFF. The full variable domain, rest sourced from reference TRBV15 and TRBJ2-1, is DAMVIQNPRYQVTQFGKPVTLSCSQTLNHNVMYWYQQKSSQAPKLLFHYYDKDFNNEADTPDNFQSRRPNTSFCFLDIRSPGLGDTAMYLCATSRDYFRVNEQFFGPGTRLTVL.

The V gene is TRBV7-3, the J gene TRBJ2-3; TRBD1 might be the D (5 bases). Germline assignment: CDR1 SGHTA and CDR2 FQGTGA. The CDR3 length is 14 residues. Trimming pared 5 bases from V and 0 bases from J, leaving 9 bases between. Written as DNA, the CDR3 is TGTGCCAGCAGCCCCGGACATAGCACAGATACGCAGTATTTT. Protein product: CASSPGHSTDTQYF.

This clone qualifies as medium-sized. The J gene is TRBJ2-5, the V gene TRBV5-1; no definite D call. Trimming cost V 0 bases and J 5 bases, with 5 bases left between them. Germline CDR1 reads SGHRS; CDR2 reads YFSETQ. There are 12 residues in the CDR3. CDR3 in amino acids: CASSLVAETQYF. The CDR3 bases are TGCGCCAGCAGCTTGGTTGCGGAGACCCAGTACTTC.

This clone showed up just once. The chain has TRBV3-1 (or the pseudogene TRBV3-2) and TRBJ2-5, with TRBD1 matching 8 bases. The junction had 8 bases not matched to a gene; V was cut back by 0 bases and J by 8 bases. CDR3 length equals 15 residues. Germline lookup yields CDR1 LGHDT and CDR2 YNNKEL (reference sequence). CDR3 sequence reads: CASSQDGRTGHTQYF. CDR3 sequence (DNA): TGTGCCAGCAGCCAAGATGGTCGGACAGGGCACACCCAGTACTTC.

This rearrangement joins TRBV12-3 or TRBV12-4 to TRBJ1-1; TRBD1 might be the D (5 bases). The CDR3 is 13 amino acids. The V end was cut by 3 bases, the J end by 5 bases, with 10 bases between. This chain's CDR3 is CASSFPGWTEAFF. CDR3 DNA sequence: TGTGCCAGCAGTTTCCCAGGGTGGACTGAAGCTTTCTTT.